Shown below are 22 T cell receptor beta chains from a single sample sequenced in a study of cytomegalovirus exposure and HLA in healthy donors. The PCR had 60 Vbeta and 13 Jbeta primers. TCRdb keeps only in-frame clones here, not all; method: immunoSEQ multiplex PCR. Of some 110,000 clones in the sample, roughly 76% were seen once. The sample comprised PBMCs. These receptors were collected from a man under 40 in good health and CMV-seropositive.

The V and J genes are TRBV5-1 and TRBJ2-3; TRBD1 might be the D (5 bases). Between the trimmed V and J ends, which lost 4 bases and 1 base, there was a span of 10 bases. This CDR3 region has 14 residues. Looked up from germline, CDR1 is SGHRS and CDR2 is YFSETQ. The CDR3 sequence is CASSPSQGTDTQYF. The CDR3 DNA reads as TGCGCCAGCAGCCCATCACAGGGCACAGATACGCAGTATTTT.

A remark on this clone: The junction differs from germline at one of its ends, possibly a read error. The chain links TRBV2 to TRBJ1-3; no definite D call. The CDR3 sequence is 16 residues long. Per germline, CDR1 SNHLY and CDR2 FYNNEI. The CDR3 bases are TGTGCCAGCAGTGAAGTAAGAAACTGGTATGGAGACACCATATATTTT. Translating it yields CASSEVRNWYGDTIYF. Combining the CDR3 with reference TRBV2 and TRBJ1-3 gives the whole variable domain EPEVTQTPSHQVTQMGQEVILRCVPISNHLYFYWYRQILGQKVEFLVSFYNNEISEKSEIFDDQFSVERPDGSNFTLKIRSTKLEDSAMYFCASSEVRNWYGDTIYFGEGSWLTVV.

CDR3 sequence (DNA): TGTGCCAGCACCCCGGGAGGGATGAGGGACTCCTACGAGCAGTACTTC. Translating gives CASTPGGMRDSYEQYF. V usage is TRBV7-9 and J usage is TRBJ2-7; 8 bases align to TRBD2. Germline values: CDR1 SEHNR, CDR2 FQNEAQ (reference sequence). The length of the CDR3 is 16 residues. With V trimmed by 7 bases and J by 0 bases, 11 bases remained unmatched.

The chain carries TRBV4-1 and TRBJ2-1, with 9 bases matching TRBD2. V dropped 3 bases and J dropped 3; count of bases not matched to a gene: 9. The CDR3 has 17 amino acids. Germline assignment: CDR1 MGHRA and CDR2 YSYEKL. As DNA, the CDR3 is TGCGCCAGCAGCCATCAAAGCGGAGCGGGGGGCTACAATGAGCAGTTCTTC. Amino acids: CASSHQSGAGGYNEQFF.

The chain couples TRBV29-1 to TRBJ2-2, with a weak D call TRBD1 (6 bases). Trimming removed 3 bases at V and 5 bases at J, with 13 bases between. The CDR3 covers 14 residues. Germline CDR1 and CDR2: SQVTM and ANQGSEA. CDR3 in amino acids: CSVEARGRTGELFF. The CDR3 DNA is TGCAGCGTTGAGGCCAGGGGAAGAACCGGGGAGCTGTTTTTT.

The chain combines TRBV5-1 with TRBJ1-5; D call uncertain. The CDR3 is made up of 14 amino acids. Germline V gives CDR1 SGHRS, CDR2 YFSETQ. V lost 6 bases and J lost 2, with 12 bases in between. As DNA, the CDR3 is TGCGCCAGCAAGGTCGGGTCTGGCAATCAGCCCCAGCATTTT. It translates to CASKVGSGNQPQHF.

The chain links TRBV30 to TRBJ2-4; 7 bases align to TRBD1. Losses at the gene ends were 5 bases for V and 5 bases for J; bases not matched to a gene: 9. The CDR3 consists of 14 residues. Germline V lookup: CDR1 GTSNPN, CDR2 SVGIG (reference sequence). DNA of the CDR3: TGTGCCTGGTCCACAGGGGTTGGACAAAACATTCAGTACTTC. This sequence encodes CAWSTGVGQNIQYF.

The chain links TRBV14 to TRBJ2-5, with a weak D call TRBD2 (5 bases). Germline V gene lookup returns CDR1 SGHDN and CDR2 FVKESK. Trimming cost V 4 bases and J 5 bases, with 11 bases left between them. This CDR3 has 13 amino acids. This CDR3 reads CASSPGVLETQYF. CDR3 nucleotide sequence: TGTGCCAGCAGCCCCGGGGTGCTGGAGACCCAGTACTTC.

The rearrangement joins TRBV10-2 to TRBJ1-5; the D is unclear. The CDR3 spans 16 residues. Germline V lookup: CDR1 WSHSY, CDR2 SAAADI. V lost 8 bases and J 3 bases, leaving 20 bases between the germline ends. CDR3 nucleotide sequence: TGCGCCAGCTCGCCTTACAGTCCTCGAATCAATCAGCCCCAGCATTTT. This gives the protein CASSPYSPRINQPQHF.

The chain links TRBV6-5 to TRBJ2-1, with TRBD1 matching 7 bases. The CDR3 covers 14 residues. V dropped 2 bases and J dropped 4; count of bases not matched to a gene: 2. Germline values: CDR1 MNHEY, CDR2 SVGAGI. The CDR3 DNA follows: TGTGCCAGCAGTTACGGGACAGCTTACAATGAGCAGTTCTTC. Translation gives CASSYGTAYNEQFF.

The chain joins TRBV6-5 to TRBJ1-5; TRBD1 might be the D (6 bases). CDR3 size: 16 residues. Germline assignment: CDR1 MNHEY and CDR2 SVGAGI. The ends were cut back, 0 bases at V and 3 bases at J, with 12 bases in the middle. CDR3 coding DNA: TGTGCCAGCAGTTACTCGAAAACAGGGACCAATCAGCCCCAGCATTTT. Protein product: CASSYSKTGTNQPQHF.

The V gene is TRBV7-6, the J gene TRBJ2-5; D unresolved. The germline V gene has CDR1 SGHVS and CDR2 FNYEAQ. The CDR3 is 14 amino acids. The V end lost 6 bases, the J end lost 4 bases, and 15 bases lay between the germline ends. The CDR3 coding sequence is TGTGCCAGCAGTGCTACCCTAGACGTAGAGACCCAGTACTTC. Protein product: CASSATLDVETQYF. The variable domain in full, completed from reference TRBV7-6 and TRBJ2-5, reads GAGVSQSPRYKVTKRGQDVALRCDPISGHVSLYWYRQALGQGPEFLTYFNYEAQQDKSGLPNDRFSAERPEGSISTLTIQRTEQRDSAMYRCASSATLDVETQYFGPGTRLLVL.

In its sample, this clone was seen a few times. This rearrangement joins TRBV19 to TRBJ2-5; D unclear. The V and J ends lost 3 bases and 7 bases respectively, with 12 bases between them. This CDR3 spans 13 amino acids. Germline V gene data show CDR1 as LNHDA and CDR2 as SQIVND (reference sequence). The CDR3 coding sequence is TGTGCCAGTAGTATTATGGTAGAGCGGACCCAGTACTTC. Translating it yields CASSIMVERTQYF.

This clone was seen a single time. This chain's CDR3 is CASSGHPRGEQFF. DNA for the CDR3: TGTGCCAGCAGTGGTCACCCTAGGGGGGAGCAGTTCTTC. The chain couples TRBV6-1 to TRBJ2-1; D is perhaps TRBD1 (6 bases). Trimming shortened V by 4 bases and J by 10 bases, and 14 bases separated the two germline ends. This CDR3 has 13 amino acids. The germline gives CDR1 MNHNS, CDR2 SASEGT.

The chain recombines TRBV27 with TRBJ1-4, with D perhaps TRBD1 (5 bases). Trimming shortened V by 3 bases and J by 10 bases, and 12 bases separated the two germline ends. CDR3 length equals 13 residues. Per the germline V gene, CDR1 is MNHEY and CDR2 is SMNVEV (reference sequence). The CDR3 region is CASSLAGYRKLFF. The CDR3 DNA sequence: TGTGCCAGCAGTTTGGCAGGGTATCGAAAACTGTTTTTT.

V is TRBV14 and J is TRBJ1-1, with D possibly TRBD1 on 5 matching bases. CDR3 length: 13 amino acids. V shed 10 bases and J shed 1 base, with 13 bases lying between them. Germline CDR1 and CDR2: SGHDN and FVKESK. The CDR3 coding sequence is TGTGCCACCTCTCCGGACAAGAACACTGAAGCTTTCTTT. It encodes CATSPDKNTEAFF.

The genes are TRBV19 and TRBJ2-5; 7 nucleotides line up with TRBD2. V dropped 8 bases and J dropped 1; count of bases not matched to a gene: 7. CDR1 and CDR2 from the germline V gene are LNHDA and SQIVND (reference sequence). The CDR3 extends over 14 amino acids. The CDR3 loop reads CASGPGLPQETQYF. In nucleotides, the CDR3 is TGTGCCAGTGGGCCGGGACTACCCCAAGAGACCCAGTACTTC. Filled out from reference TRBV19 and TRBJ2-5, the complete variable domain reads DGGITQSPKYLFRKEGQNVTLSCEQNLNHDAMYWYRQDPGQGLRLIYYSQIVNDFQKGDIAEGYSVSREKKESFPLTVTSAQKNPTAFYLCASGPGLPQETQYFGPGTRLLVL.

V and J are TRBV2 and TRBJ2-2; a weak D match, TRBD1 (6 bases). V was pared by 6 bases and J by 7 bases, with 15 bases between. The CDR3 is 14 residues long. CDR1 is SNHLY and CDR2 is FYNNEI in the germline V gene. DNA of the CDR3: TGTGCCAGCAGGATCGACAGGACCAGCGGGGAGCTGTTTTTT. Amino acids: CASRIDRTSGELFF.

The chain couples TRBV6-5 to TRBJ2-3; 10 bases map to TRBD2. The CDR3 extends over 15 amino acids. Trimming removed 5 bases from V and 6 bases from J; junction bases left unmatched: 8. Per the germline V gene, CDR1 is MNHEY and CDR2 is SVGAGI. In DNA, the CDR3 is TGTGCCAGCAGTGCCGATCTAGCGGGGGTGGATACGCAGTATTTT. Residues: CASSADLAGVDTQYF.

V usage is TRBV19 and J usage is TRBJ1-1; D might be TRBD1 (5 bases). The CDR3 consists of 14 residues. CDR1 and CDR2 (germline): LNHDA, SQIVND (reference sequence). Trimming left V 4 bases short and J 3 bases short, with 12 bases between. The CDR3 sequence is CASSNEEGYTEAFF. DNA for the CDR3: TGTGCCAGTAGTAATGAGGAGGGGTACACTGAAGCTTTCTTT.

Concerning this clone: At one end the junction does not follow the germline gene, possibly because of a read error. This chain uses TRBV29-1 with TRBJ1-1; 7 nucleotides line up with TRBD1. The CDR3 totals 10 residues. Per germline, CDR1 SQVTM and CDR2 ANQGSEA. The DNA for the CDR3 is TGCGGCGTAGGAGGGGGCGAAGCTTTCTTT. Protein product: CGVGGGEAFF.

This rearrangement joins TRBV7-9 to TRBJ1-5; D remains ambiguous. The length of the CDR3 is 14 residues. The ends were cut back, 8 bases at V and 2 bases at J, with 13 bases in the middle. In germline, CDR1 is SEHNR, CDR2 FQNEAQ (reference sequence). The CDR3 bases are TGTGCCAGCGGAGTGGGTTTGGGCAATCAGCCCCAGCATTTT. As protein: CASGVGLGNQPQHF.